This TCR beta chain was observed in a study of blood T cell repertoires in COVID-19. Background on the study: The samples span acute and convalescent COVID-19 from the United States, Italy and Spain. PBMCs, B-cell-depleted T cells, or T cells were the source of the cDNA or gDNA that made up the material.

This CDR3 has 12 residues. From germline, CDR1 is GTSNPN and CDR2 SVGIG (reference sequence). Trimming left V 3 bases short and J 4 bases short, with 7 bases between. Original analysis: Amplification with reference gene primers provided the estimates of nucleated cell counts. Repertoires were generated with immunoSEQ multiplex PCR, while TCRdb's copy carries only in-frame clones and drops some. V and J calls and clone size are given by that table; D and trimming were obtained from the DNA. Of roughly 120,000 clones in the sample, over 65% were seen once. V is TRBV30 and J is TRBJ1-3, with unresolved D. Sequenced input: peripheral blood. This TCR came from a man between 65 and 85 years old with acute or convalescent COVID-19. The DNA of the CDR3 is TGTGCCTGGAGAAGCAGGGGAAACACCATATATTTT. Its translation is CAWRSRGNTIYF.